These T cell receptor beta chains were read from a single sample in a study of tumour-infiltrating T cells in Burkitt lymphoma. Only in-frame clones appear in the TCRdb table, and some are missing; sequencing was by immunoSEQ multiplex PCR. The sample lists some 13,000 clones, around 86% seen once, with over 1.2% in the top ten. Sequencing used tumor tissue. All receptors come from a human donor with diffuse large B-cell lymphoma. The CDR3 runs from the conserved cysteine through the conserved F or W. The D gene is left open where the match is weak. The size entry is marked missing in some rows and otherwise reads once, few, many or a size class.

.	TRBV5-5	.	TRBJ1-5	CASSLQFPSNQPQHF	TGTGCCAGCAGTTTACAGTTTCCGAGCAATCAGCCCCAGCATTTT
.	TRBV27	.	TRBJ1-2	CASSLERGSGYTF	TGTGCCAGCAGTTTAGAAAGGGGCTCTGGCTACACCTTC
.	TRBV9	.	TRBJ2-1	CASSPSLSSYNEQFF	TGTGCCAGCAGCCCCTCCCTGAGCTCCTACAATGAGCAGTTCTTC
.	TRBV6-5	.	TRBJ1-2	CASRDAIDYGYTF	TGTGCCAGCAGGGACGCGATCGACTATGGCTACACCTTC
few	TRBV9	TRBD2	TRBJ2-1	CASSVDGGSSYNEQFF	TGTGCCAGCAGCGTAGATGGCGGGAGCTCCTACAATGAGCAGTTCTTC
few	TRBV5-1	.	TRBJ1-4	CASSLEGTPNEKLFF	TGCGCCAGCAGCTTGGAAGGCACGCCTAATGAAAAACTGTTTTTT
.	TRBV9	.	TRBJ1-1	CASSADGEAFF	TGTGCCAGCAGCGCGGACGGTGAAGCTTTCTTT
.	TRBV5-6	.	TRBJ1-1	CASSFGGAEAFF	TGTGCCAGCAGTTTTGGCGGGGCTGAAGCTTTCTTT
.	TRBV28	.	TRBJ1-2	CASSLLAGGVYGYTF	TGTGCCAGCAGTCTACTCGCGGGAGGGGTCTATGGCTACACCTTC
once	TRBV5-4	.	TRBJ1-1	CASSPGGVTEAFF	TGTGCCAGCAGCCCCGGTGGGGTTACTGAAGCTTTCTTT
.	TRBV4-3	.	TRBJ1-1	CASSQDGSEAFF	TGCGCCAGCAGCCAAGATGGCAGTGAAGCTTTCTTT
.	TRBV15	.	TRBJ2-5	CATSRELRKDTQETQYF	TGTGCCACCAGCAGAGAGTTGAGGAAGGACACCCAAGAGACCCAGTACTTC
once	TRBV27	TRBD1	TRBJ2-3	CASSSYRGPGTDTQYF	TGTGCCAGCAGTTCATACAGGGGGCCCGGCACAGATACGCAGTATTTT
.	TRBV6-6	TRBD1	TRBJ1-4	CASNDRGQDEKLFF	TGTGCCAGCAACGACAGGGGCCAAGATGAAAAACTGTTTTTT
.	TRBV29-1	TRBD2	TRBJ2-7	CSVRTSGYEQYF	TGCAGCGTGAGGACTAGCGGCTACGAGCAGTACTTC
once	TRBV5-1	.	TRBJ1-1	CASSLTTVNTEAFF	TGCGCCAGCAGCTTGACCACCGTGAACACTGAAGCTTTCTTT